There are many counts of the clone carrying this T cell receptor beta chain. Its target is unknown. The source of the sample is a study of T-cell reconstitution after alpha-beta-depleted transplantation in children. Construction of the TCRbeta library involved unique molecular identifiers. TCRdb used MiXCR to reprocess the PCR reads, holding one entry per CDR3 protein. The sample has some 300,000 distinct CDR3 sequences; roughly 8.2% are singletons. J lost 7 bases, V lost 10 bases, and 10 bases had no gene match. CDR1 and CDR2 from the germline V gene are MNHEY and SMNVEV (reference sequence). The CDR3 consists of 13 residues. Study-wide findings and caveats: T-cell counts and diversity were attributed mostly to newly produced T cells one year after transplant. As was reported, about two months after transplant, alpha-beta T cells came from several hundred expanded graft clones.

This TCR derives from a female patient aged 2 to 10 who had a stem cell transplant for Fanconi anemia, so the T cells may come from the graft donor. The sample in question was peripheral blood, obtained 360 days after TCRalphabeta/CD19-depleted stem cell transplant. The chain recombines TRBV27 with TRBJ2-1, with TRBD1 matching over 7 bases. CDR3 bases: TGTGCCACTACGGACAGGCTTTGGAATGAGCAGTTCTTC. This sequence encodes CATTDRLWNEQFF.